This T cell receptor beta chain was recorded in a study of cytomegalovirus exposure and HLA in healthy donors. Trimming stripped 4 bases from V and 4 bases from J, with 14 bases between. The CDR3 loop spans 15 amino acids. Germline CDR1 and CDR2: SGHNT and YYREEE (reference sequence). The study drew the donors from its 120-subject validation cohort, separate from the approximately 700-subject first cohort. TCRdb keeps only in-frame clones here, not all; method: immunoSEQ multiplex PCR. The sample lists some 76,000 clones; approximately 94% were seen once. This receptor was identified in a young woman in good health and CMV-seronegative. Sequencing was done on a sample of PBMCs. J is TRBJ2-2 and V is TRBV5-4; D is unclear. The CDR3 DNA sequence: TGTGCCAGCAGCCCGTCTAGTCCGAGCACCGGGGAGCTGTTTTTT. Translated, it gives CASSPSSPSTGELFF. Supplemented by reference TRBV5-4 and TRBJ2-2, the full variable domain reads ETGVTQSPTHLIKTRGQQVTLRCSSQSGHNTVSWYQQALGQGPQFIFQYYREEENGRGNFPPRFSGLQFPNYSSELNVNALELDDSALYLCASSPSSPSTGELFFGEGSRLTVL.